This T cell receptor beta chain is from a study of PD-1 blockade in classical Hodgkin lymphoma. Every patient had relapsed following autologous stem cell transplantation, and cohorts differed in brentuximab vedotin exposure. This CDR3 is built from 16 residues. V was pared by 2 bases and J by 7 bases, with 11 bases of the junction left unmatched. The germline CDR1 and CDR2 sequences are SGHNT and YYREEE (reference sequence). Repertoires were generated with immunoSEQ multiplex PCR, while TCRdb's copy carries only in-frame clones and drops some. The sample lists 60,000 or so clones, more than 90% seen once, with about 9.6% in the top ten. Notes on the study in general: Patients starting nivolumab under 1 year after ASCT were excluded. Reasons behind the repertoire differences stay unclear, perhaps disease activity or earlier therapy.

Details on this clone: Its antigen is not known.

The source is a human donor with classical Hodgkin lymphoma. The chain is built from TRBV5-4 and TRBJ2-1, with 8 bases fitting TRBD2. The specimen comprised peripheral blood mononuclear cells (PBMCs), sampled at baseline. The CDR3 spells CASSFAGTRDSNEQFF. In nucleotides, the CDR3 is TGTGCCAGCAGCTTCGCCGGGACTAGGGATTCTAATGAGCAGTTCTTC.